This TCR beta chain was sequenced in a study of cytomegalovirus exposure and HLA in healthy donors. Study results and limitations: An analysis that was carried out later associated 15,000 to 20,000 TCR beta sequences with HLA alleles at 0.05 false discovery rate. A later analysis reportedly found fewer N-insertions in an Asian-associated ancestry cluster than the approximately 730-donor mean. In vitro work confirmed that a few CMV-associated chains recognize CMV antigens.

Both 60 Vbeta primers and 13 Jbeta primers went into the PCR. Method: immunoSEQ multiplex PCR; TCRdb's copy keeps in-frame clones and lacks some. In the table there are more than 250,000 clones, around 90% of which are singletons. With respect to this clone: Its antigen is unknown.

Germline values: CDR1 SGHRS, CDR2 YFSETQ. This CDR3 region has 15 residues. The J segment lost 9 bases and the V segment lost 4 bases, leaving 10 bases of the junction unmatched. The chain carries TRBV5-1 and TRBJ1-6; TRBD1 agrees at 7 bases. The specimen was PBMCs. The receptor was isolated from a young woman in good health and CMV-seronegative. In DNA form, the CDR3 reads TGCGCCAGCAGCCCCGAGGGACAGAGGGGTTCACCCCTCCACTTT. Translating gives CASSPEGQRGSPLHF.